This T cell receptor (beta chain) was captured in a study of T cell repertoires in cytomegalovirus infection. Study-wide points: What dominated the ex vivo response were HLA-C-restricted CMV-specific TCR beta clonotypes.

The V segment lost 1 base and the J segment 1 base; nucleotides outside the gene matches: 3. Germline-derived CDR1 and CDR2 are SGHVS and FQNEAQ. This CDR3 spans 16 amino acids. In TCRdb, the reads were re-called with MiXCR into one record per CDR3 protein. The sample has approximately 770,000 distinct CDR3 sequences, roughly 28% seen once; the top ten hold around 13%. On this clonotype itself: Its antigen is unidentified.

The specimen was cultured CD8+ T cells from PBMCs, collected from culture after CMV antigen stimulation. The receptor was isolated from a human donor in good health (CMV status not recorded). Some clones in this sample may be carry-over from other donors' samples. The chain employs TRBV7-8 and TRBJ1-2, with 10 bases matching TRBD1. The CDR3 nucleotides read TGTGCCAGCAGCTTAGTTGGGACAGGGGTTAACTATGGCTACACCTTC. It is translated as CASSLVGTGVNYGYTF.